This entry features one TCR beta chain sequence. At one of its ends the junction is not consistent with the germline gene, which may arise from a read error. In TCRdb, the RT-PCR reads were re-called with MiXCR into one record per CDR3 protein. This table holds about 680,000 distinct CDR3 sequences, 14% found once. Germline CDR1 MNHEY, CDR2 SMNVEV (reference sequence). This CDR3 comprises 14 residues. This chain uses TRBV27 with TRBJ1-5; D gene unclear. This TCR was recovered from a female donor in good health, serving as a healthy control. The sequenced sample consisted of memory CD4+ T cells from blood. The CDR3 spells CASSSVSTNRPQHF. As DNA, the CDR3 is TGTGCCAGCAGTTCTGTTTCAACGAATCGGCCCCAGCATTTT.